Listed below are T cell receptor beta chains from one sample, sequenced in a study of T-cell reconstitution after alpha-beta-depleted transplantation in children. One entry per CDR3 protein results from TCRdb running MiXCR on the PCR reads. The sample has a few hundred thousand distinct CDR3 sequences; 9% to 12% are singletons. The specimen was PBMCs from the stem cell graft donor, collected from the stem cell graft. All receptors come from a human donor who donated a stem cell graft to a child with acute lymphoblastic leukemia. Both conserved end residues are part of each CDR3. The D gene is left open where the match is weak. Clone sizes are given selectively: once, few, many, or a class where the clone is expanded.

J gene	V gene	D gene	clone size	CDR3 DNA	CDR3 protein
TRBJ2-7	TRBV7-2	TRBD2	NA	TGTGCCAGCAGCTTAGATAGCGGGACCCTCTCTAGGGAGCAGTACTTC	CASSLDSGTLSREQYF
TRBJ1-4	TRBV7-2	NA	few	TGTGCCAGCAGCTTAGACACATATAATGAAAAACTGTTTTTT	CASSLDTYNEKLFF
TRBJ1-2	TRBV12-3/TRBV12-4	TRBD1	few	TGTGCCAGCAGCGGAGGAGGGGGCCGTGGCTACACCTTC	CASSGGGGRGYTF
TRBJ2-2	TRBV19	NA	NA	TGTGCCAGTAGTATAAACCAGGGCACCGGGGAGCTGTTTTTT	CASSINQGTGELFF
TRBJ2-3	TRBV3-1	TRBD2	few	TGTGCCAGCGGTGTGAGCGGGAGGGTCGGGGATACGCAGTATTTT	CASGVSGRVGDTQYF
TRBJ2-7	TRBV27	TRBD1	NA	TGTGCCAGCAGTTTATCCCCAGGGACAGGGCTGTACGAGCAGTACTTC	CASSLSPGTGLYEQYF
TRBJ2-1	TRBV12-3/TRBV12-4	NA	NA	TGTGCCAGCAGTTTCCATTCCTCCTACAATGAGCAGTTCTTC	CASSFHSSYNEQFF
TRBJ1-5	TRBV7-9	TRBD1	NA	TGTGCCAGCAGCTTCAGAGACAGGGGGCGAGGTCAGCCCCAGCATTTT	CASSFRDRGRGQPQHF
TRBJ1-4	TRBV7-9	TRBD1	NA	TGTGCCAGCAGCTGGCCGAAGGACAGGCCCTTGGAACTGTTTTTT	CASSWPKDRPLELFF
TRBJ1-6	TRBV28	TRBD1	few	TGTGCCAGCAGTTTCGGGGGACAGGGCATTGAATCACCCCTCCACTTT	CASSFGGQGIESPLHF
TRBJ1-2	TRBV2	TRBD1	few	TGTGCCAGCAGTGATAGAGGACAGGGACATGGCTACACCTTC	CASSDRGQGHGYTF
TRBJ1-1	TRBV5-1	TRBD1	NA	TGCGCCAGTCCACAGGGGGATAACACTGAAGCTTTCTTT	CASPQGDNTEAFF
TRBJ2-1	TRBV7-3	NA	NA	TGTGCCAGCAGCTCCAGCCCAACTACTAGAATCAATGAGCAGTTCTTC	CASSSSPTTRINEQFF
TRBJ2-7	TRBV28	TRBD1	few	TGTGCCAGCAGTGGACAGGGCACCCACGAGCAGTACTTC	CASSGQGTHEQYF
TRBJ2-4	TRBV5-1	TRBD2	NA	TGCGCCAGCAGCTTGGTTTTTGCGGGAGGGCCGTCCAAAAACATTCAGTACTTC	CASSLVFAGGPSKNIQYF
TRBJ1-1	TRBV20-1	NA	NA	TGCAGTGCTAGATCGGGGGTTAACACTGAAGCTTTCTTT	CSARSGVNTEAFF
TRBJ2-2	TRBV5-1	NA	NA	TGCGCCAGCAACCGTCGGACAGCAACGAACACCGGGGAGCTGTTTTTT	CASNRRTATNTGELFF
TRBJ2-3	TRBV12-3/TRBV12-4	TRBD1	many	TGTGCCAGCAGTTTAGGACAGGGGGTCACAGATACGCAGTATTTT	CASSLGQGVTDTQYF
TRBJ2-1	TRBV9	NA	NA	TGTGCCAGCAGCTCAGGGCCACGCAATGAGCAGTTCTTC	CASSSGPRNEQFF
TRBJ2-7	TRBV20-1	NA	NA	TGCAGTGCTAGAGCTCCAATAGCCCACGAGCAGTACTTC	CSARAPIAHEQYF
TRBJ1-1	TRBV4-3	NA	few	TGCGCCAGCAGCCTCGGGACATTGAACACTGAAGCTTTCTTT	CASSLGTLNTEAFF
TRBJ2-7	TRBV30	TRBD1	NA	TGTGCTGGACAGGGGGGTTCCTACGAGCAGTACTTC	CAGQGGSYEQYF
TRBJ1-2	TRBV25-1	TRBD1	NA	TGTGCCAGCAGTGCATGGGTGACAGGGGCTAACTATGGCTACACCTTC	CASSAWVTGANYGYTF
TRBJ2-1	TRBV29-1	NA	few	TGCAGCGGCGCAGGGACAACGTTCCCTGGCGATGAGCAGTTCTTC	CSGAGTTFPGDEQFF
TRBJ2-3	TRBV7-2	TRBD2	few	TGTGCCAGCAGCTCCAGGAGCGGGAGGTCCGATACGCAGTATTTT	CASSSRSGRSDTQYF
TRBJ2-7	TRBV5-1	TRBD1	many	TGCGCCAGCAGCTTGACAGGGGGCCCCGACGAGCAGTACTTC	CASSLTGGPDEQYF
TRBJ2-3	TRBV27	TRBD2	many	TGTGCCAGCAGTTTCGGGGCGGGAGGTAGCACAGATACGCAGTATTTT	CASSFGAGGSTDTQYF